Listed here are 29 T cell receptor beta chains from one sample, sequenced in a study of CD8 T cells in ankylosing spondylitis. TCRdb fed the 5' RACE reads into MiXCR, producing one record per CDR3 protein. The data show approximately 150,000 distinct CDR3 sequences, around 9.6% seen once. Sequenced input: blood, either unsorted or a sorted T cell fraction (not recorded which). The receptors here all came from a female donor with ankylosing spondylitis or in good health (not recorded which).

This clonotype came up a few times. The V call is TRBV6-5, the J call TRBJ1-1, with 7 bases fitting TRBD1. CDR3 length equals 15 residues. CDR1 MNHEY and CDR2 SVGAGI come from the germline V gene. V dropped 0 bases and J dropped 3; count of bases not matched to a gene: 4. This CDR3 reads CASSYSSRGDTEAFF. The CDR3 DNA reads TGTGCCAGCAGTTACTCAAGCAGGGGGGACACTGAAGCTTTCTTT.

The chain employs TRBV5-1 and TRBJ2-5; TRBD2 might be the D (6 bases). V was cut by 5 bases and J by 5 bases, with 19 bases left in between. CDR1 and CDR2 (germline): SGHRS, YFSETQ. This CDR3 has 15 residues. CDR3 nucleotide sequence: TGCGCCAGCAGTTCCGGGGACTTATTCCCGGAGACCCAGTACTTC. Translated, it gives CASSSGDLFPETQYF.

This clonotype was counted a few times. In nucleotides, the CDR3 is TGTGCCAGCAGTAAGACAGGGGGGAAAGTCACTGAAGCTTTCTTT. Amino acids: CASSKTGGKVTEAFF. The chain carries TRBV12-3 or TRBV12-4 and TRBJ1-1; 9 bases are a match to TRBD1. Losses at the gene ends were 5 bases for V and 4 bases for J; bases not matched to a gene: 8. The CDR3 sequence is 15 residues long.

The chain carries TRBV4-3 and TRBJ2-1, with D possibly being TRBD1 (5 bases). Trimming removed 1 base from V and 6 bases from J, with 10 bases in between. The CDR3 extends over 14 amino acids. Germline CDR1 LGHNA, CDR2 YSLEER. The CDR3 DNA is TGCGCCAGCAGCCAAGGGGGCGCACGCAATGAGCAGTTCTTC. Protein sequence: CASSQGGARNEQFF.

This clonotype was found many times. The genes are TRBV12-3 or TRBV12-4 and TRBJ2-5; no firm D call. Trimming took 2 bases from V and 5 from J, leaving 9 bases between them. The CDR3 is 13 amino acids. This chain's CDR3 is CASSLPTWETQYF. CDR3 nucleotides: TGTGCCAGCAGTTTACCCACTTGGGAGACCCAGTACTTC.

The rearrangement links TRBV5-6 to TRBJ2-3; D possibly corresponds to TRBD1 (5 bases). Looked up from germline, CDR1 is SGHDT and CDR2 is YYEEEE. The CDR3 has 14 amino acids. Trimming took 2 bases from V and 5 from J, leaving 12 bases between them. This CDR3 reads CASSFGGAGDTQYF. In nucleotides, the CDR3 is TGTGCCAGCAGCTTTGGTGGGGCAGGAGATACGCAGTATTTT.

This clonotype was counted at least ten times. Here the CDR3 reads CASSFSPAEQYF. The CDR3 DNA is TGTGCCAGCAGTTTCAGCCCCGCCGAGCAGTACTTC. The chain has TRBV12-3 or TRBV12-4 and TRBJ2-7; D is undetermined. CDR3 length: 12 amino acids. Trimming removed 3 bases at V and 6 bases at J, with 9 bases between.

V usage is TRBV10-3 and J usage is TRBJ2-7, with D maybe TRBD2 (6 bases). Germline CDR1 and CDR2: ENHRY and SYGVKD. Trimming cost V 10 bases and J 0 bases, with 13 bases left between them. The CDR3 runs 13 residues. The chain's CDR3 is CATGTVYSYEQYF. The CDR3 DNA sequence: TGTGCCACCGGGACTGTATACTCCTACGAGCAGTACTTC.

This clonotype has just a few counts. V usage is TRBV12-3 or TRBV12-4 and J usage is TRBJ1-5; D call uncertain. The CDR3 runs 11 residues. Trimming left V 8 bases short and J 6 bases short, with 8 bases between. In nucleotides, the CDR3 is TGTGCCAGCTCCGAGGGTCAGCCCCAGCATTTT. Encoded protein: CASSEGQPQHF.

This sequence joins TRBV7-2 and TRBJ1-1; unclear D gene. Trimming took off 4 bases at V and 6 bases at J, with 9 bases between the two ends. Germline lookup yields CDR1 SGHTA and CDR2 FQGNSA. The CDR3 length is 12 residues. The CDR3 sequence is CASSSSWPEAFF. CDR3 sequence (DNA): TGTGCCAGCAGCTCTTCGTGGCCTGAAGCTTTCTTT.

This clonotype was recorded many times. This chain connects TRBV2 to TRBJ1-5; D possibly corresponds to TRBD1 (6 bases). The V gene lost 4 bases and the J gene lost 7 bases, with 14 bases spanning the gap. The CDR3 runs 14 residues. Germline CDR1 is SNHLY and CDR2 is FYNNEI. CDR3 residues: CASSGYFGGQPQHF. CDR3 bases: TGTGCCAGCAGTGGATATTTTGGGGGCCAGCCCCAGCATTTT.

This clonotype came up many times. This chain uses TRBV7-9 with TRBJ1-1; 8 bases match TRBD1. Trimming at V came to 2 bases and at J to 3 bases, leaving 5 bases not matched to a gene. The CDR3 totals 15 residues. Germline V CDR1 and CDR2: SEHNR, FQNEAQ (reference sequence). The CDR3 region is CASSLPDRGDTEAFF. The CDR3 DNA is TGTGCCAGCAGCTTACCCGACAGGGGCGACACTGAAGCTTTCTTT.

This clonotype has more than one count but fewer than ten. This chain connects TRBV10-2 to TRBJ2-7; a possible D gene is TRBD2 (6 bases). The germline V gene encodes CDR1 WSHSY and CDR2 SAAADI. Trimming removed 6 bases from V and 7 bases from J, with 10 bases in between. The CDR3 extends over 11 amino acids. CDR3 in amino acids: CASREGFEQYF. The CDR3 coding sequence is TGCGCCAGCAGGGAGGGCTTTGAGCAGTACTTC.

The chain links TRBV9 to TRBJ1-2; a weak D match, TRBD1 (5 bases). Germline-derived CDR1 and CDR2 are SGDLS and YYNGEE. The V end lost 2 bases, the J end lost 2 bases, and 10 bases lay between the germline ends. CDR3 size: 14 residues. The CDR3 loop reads CASSVGGLNYGYTF. DNA for the CDR3: TGTGCCAGCAGCGTGGGGGGATTAAACTATGGCTACACCTTC. Complete variable domain (other parts from reference TRBV9 and TRBJ1-2): DSGVTQTPKHLITATGQRVTLRCSPRSGDLSVYWYQQSLDQGLQFLIQYYNGEERAKGNILERFSAQQFPDLHSELNLSSLELGDSALYFCASSVGGLNYGYTFGSGTRLTVV.

This chain connects TRBV6-2 or TRBV6-3 to TRBJ2-2; TRBD2 might be the D (6 bases). CDR1 MNHEY and CDR2 SVGEGT come from the germline V gene. The V end lost 4 bases, the J end lost 2 bases, and 20 bases lay between the germline ends. This CDR3 contains 18 residues. The CDR3 loop is CASSFSTRLNPNTGELFF. The CDR3, as DNA: TGTGCCAGCAGTTTCTCGACTAGATTAAACCCAAACACCGGGGAGCTGTTTTTT.

This clonotype was picked up a small number of times. The gene calls are TRBV4-1 and TRBJ2-1; no clear D. The CDR3 runs 13 residues. V lost 4 bases, J lost 9 bases, and 13 bases lay in between. Germline assignment: CDR1 MGHRA and CDR2 YSYEKL. The CDR3 sequence: CASSPGMSTEQFF. The DNA of the CDR3 is TGCGCCAGCAGCCCTGGCATGTCAACTGAGCAGTTCTTC.

The rearrangement uses TRBV5-1 and TRBJ1-2; TRBD1 might be the D (5 bases). Trimming stripped 4 bases from V and 0 bases from J, with 13 bases between. Germline V gene data show CDR1 as SGHRS and CDR2 as YFSETQ. This CDR3 region has 15 residues. Here the CDR3 reads CASSEGHESNYGYTF. CDR3 sequence (DNA): TGCGCCAGCAGCGAAGGACACGAGTCTAACTATGGCTACACCTTC.

There are many counts of this clonotype. This chain uses TRBV7-9 with TRBJ2-7, with no clear D. The germline V and J ends were trimmed by 4 bases and 1 base, with 8 bases remaining between them. The CDR3 loop spans 13 amino acids. CDR1 SEHNR and CDR2 FQNEAQ come from the germline V gene (reference sequence). As DNA, the CDR3 is TGTGCCAGCAGCTGGGTCCCATCCTACGAGCAGTACTTC. This gives the protein CASSWVPSYEQYF.

This sequence joins TRBV7-2 and TRBJ2-7; the D gene is possibly TRBD2 (5 bases). This CDR3 is built from 15 residues. Germline loops: CDR1 SGHTA, CDR2 FQGNSA. Trimming left V 2 bases short and J 2 bases short, with 13 bases between. The CDR3 loop is CASSLKSGTPYEQYF. In DNA, the CDR3 is TGTGCCAGCAGCTTAAAATCGGGAACCCCCTACGAGCAGTACTTC.

This clonotype occurred many times. V usage is TRBV20-1 and J usage is TRBJ2-1; D is undetermined. The CDR3 is 17 amino acids. V dropped 1 base and J dropped 0 bases, with 16 bases sitting between them. The germline CDR1 and CDR2 sequences are DFQATT and SNEGSKA (reference sequence). CDR3 sequence (DNA): TGCAGTGCTAGAGCTAGAGTGGAGTTGAGCTCCTACAATGAGCAGTTCTTC. Translating gives CSARARVELSSYNEQFF.

This clonotype has more than one count but fewer than ten. The rearrangement uses TRBV19 and TRBJ2-5, with a tentative D call TRBD2 (5 bases). Per germline, CDR1 LNHDA and CDR2 SQIVND (reference sequence). The CDR3 runs to 12 residues. Trimming cost V 5 bases and J 7 bases, with 11 bases left between them. CDR3 in amino acids: CASSPTAGTQYF. Here the CDR3 DNA reads TGTGCCAGTAGTCCCACCGCGGGGACCCAGTACTTC. The variable domain in full, with the rest retrieved from reference TRBV19 and TRBJ2-5, is DGGITQSPKYLFRKEGQNVTLSCEQNLNHDAMYWYRQDPGQGLRLIYYSQIVNDFQKGDIAEGYSVSREKKESFPLTVTSAQKNPTAFYLCASSPTAGTQYFGPGTRLLVL.

CDR3 DNA sequence: TGTGCTACCACCACGGCGGGGGGCACTGAAGCTTTCTTT. Its translation: CATTTAGGTEAFF. V gene TRBV7-2 combines with J gene TRBJ1-1; the D gene is possibly TRBD1 (5 bases). The CDR3 has 13 residues. Germline V gene lookup returns CDR1 SGHTA and CDR2 FQGNSA.

This clonotype has a handful of counts. The chain links TRBV27 to TRBJ2-7; no reliable D call. The V gene's germline CDR1 is MNHEY and CDR2 SMNVEV (reference sequence). The CDR3 sequence is 15 residues long. Trimming pared 6 bases from V and 2 bases from J, leaving 17 bases between. The CDR3 bases are TGTGCCAGCAGCCTCGACCCAACCCCTGCCTACGAGCAGTACTTC. Its protein product is CASSLDPTPAYEQYF.

The chain recombines TRBV11-2 with TRBJ2-1; possibly TRBD1 or TRBD2 for D (7 bases each). Germline assignment: CDR1 SGHAT and CDR2 FQNNGV. The CDR3 consists of 15 residues. With 5 bases removed from V and 0 bases from J, the gap between germline ends came to 11 bases. The CDR3 bases are TGTGCCAGCAGCCCAGGGGGGGCCTCCTACAATGAGCAGTTCTTC. This translates into CASSPGGASYNEQFF.

The chain couples TRBV6-1 to TRBJ2-7; 11 bases match TRBD1. Per the germline V gene, CDR1 is MNHNS and CDR2 is SASEGT. Trimming cost V 11 bases and J 2 bases; bases outside gene matches: 2. The CDR3 consists of 12 residues. The CDR3 nucleotides read TGTGCCGGGGGACAGGGGGCCTACGAGCAGTACTTC. Its protein product is CAGGQGAYEQYF.

The chain combines TRBV7-6 with TRBJ1-3; no reliable D call. The germline gives CDR1 SGHVS, CDR2 FNYEAQ. The CDR3 has 15 amino acids. V dropped 1 base and J dropped 1 base, with 8 bases sitting between them. The CDR3, as DNA: TGTGCCAGCAGCTTAGGGACGGATTCTGGAAACACCATATATTTT. Its translation: CASSLGTDSGNTIYF.

Comments on this clonotype: A much larger clone differs from this one at a single base, so this may be a read error. V usage is TRBV3-1 and J usage is TRBJ2-1; 10 bases agree with TRBD2. This CDR3 contains 18 residues. Germline CDR1 reads LGHDT; CDR2 reads YNNKEL (reference sequence). The CDR3 DNA sequence: TGTGCCTGCAGCCCACGGGGCGTTCTAGCGGGGGCCTACAATGAGCAGTTCTTC. This codes for CACSPRGVLAGAYNEQFF.

This clonotype turned up a few times. V is TRBV7-9 and J is TRBJ1-2; D is ambiguous. V shed 4 bases and J shed 8 bases, with 20 bases lying between them. The germline V gene encodes CDR1 SEHNR and CDR2 FQNEAQ (reference sequence). The CDR3 has 15 amino acids. DNA for the CDR3: TGTGCCAGCAGCTCCGAGGTTTTATCAACGCAGGGCTACACCTTC. As protein: CASSSEVLSTQGYTF.

This clonotype appeared many times. This chain uses TRBV7-2 with TRBJ2-7; TRBD2 agrees at 7 bases. Germline lookup yields CDR1 SGHTA and CDR2 FQGNSA. The CDR3 runs to 14 residues. V was pared by 2 bases and J by 0 bases, with 1 base of the junction left unmatched. The CDR3 bases are TGTGCCAGCAGCTTACGGGACTACTCCTACGAGCAGTACTTC. Its translation: CASSLRDYSYEQYF.